This T cell receptor (beta chain) was sequenced during a study of blood T cell repertoires in COVID-19. The overall study: T cells, B-cell-depleted T cells, or PBMCs provided the cDNA or gDNA that served as material.

In this sample, this clone turned up a few times. Germline CDR1 reads GTSNPN; CDR2 reads SVGIG (reference sequence). The germline V and J ends were trimmed by 4 bases and 4 bases, with 10 bases remaining between them. This CDR3 spans 12 amino acids. In the original analysis: For nucleated cells, counts were estimated from reference gene primer amplification. Assay used: immunoSEQ multiplex PCR; TCRdb lists only in-frame clones, some missing. The V and J calls and clone size were taken over from that table, and D and trimming were inferred from the DNA. This sample has tens of thousands of clones, with over 80% found just once.

This chain links TRBV30 with TRBJ1-2, with D uncertain. Sample: peripheral blood. The source of this sequence is a woman older than 75 with active COVID-19. In nucleotides, the CDR3 is TGTGCCTGGACGGCAGGATCCTATGGCTACACCTTC. Protein: CAWTAGSYGYTF.